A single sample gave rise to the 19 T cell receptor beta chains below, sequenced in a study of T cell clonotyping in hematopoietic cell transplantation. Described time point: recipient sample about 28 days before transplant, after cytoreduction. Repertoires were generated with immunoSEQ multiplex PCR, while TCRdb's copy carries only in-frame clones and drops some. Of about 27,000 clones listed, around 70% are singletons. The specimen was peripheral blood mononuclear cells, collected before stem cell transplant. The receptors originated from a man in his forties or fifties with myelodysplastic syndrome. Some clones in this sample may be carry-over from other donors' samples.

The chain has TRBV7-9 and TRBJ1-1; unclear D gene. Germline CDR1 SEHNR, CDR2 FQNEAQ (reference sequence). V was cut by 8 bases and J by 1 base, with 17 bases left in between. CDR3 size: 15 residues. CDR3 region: CASSQGPGRNTEAFF. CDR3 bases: TGTGCCAGCTCCCAAGGGCCAGGCCGGAACACTGAAGCTTTCTTT.

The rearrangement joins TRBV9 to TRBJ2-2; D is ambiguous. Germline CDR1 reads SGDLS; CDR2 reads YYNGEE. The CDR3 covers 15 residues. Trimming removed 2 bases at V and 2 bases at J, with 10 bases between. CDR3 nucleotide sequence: TGTGCCAGCAGCGTGAGGCCAGGAAACACCGGGGAGCTGTTTTTT. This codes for CASSVRPGNTGELFF.

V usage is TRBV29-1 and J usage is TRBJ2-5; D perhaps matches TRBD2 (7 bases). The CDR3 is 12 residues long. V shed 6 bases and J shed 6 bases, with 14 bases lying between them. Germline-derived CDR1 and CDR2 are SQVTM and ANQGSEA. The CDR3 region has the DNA TGCAGCGTCGAGGGGGGGCGGAAGACCCAGTACTTC. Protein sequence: CSVEGGRKTQYF.

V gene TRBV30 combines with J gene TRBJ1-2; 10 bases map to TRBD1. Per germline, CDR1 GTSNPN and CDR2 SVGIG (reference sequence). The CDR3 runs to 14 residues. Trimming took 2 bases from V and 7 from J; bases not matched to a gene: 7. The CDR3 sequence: CAWSSRDRGRGYTF. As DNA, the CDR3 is TGTGCCTGGAGTTCCCGGGACAGGGGACGTGGCTACACCTTC.

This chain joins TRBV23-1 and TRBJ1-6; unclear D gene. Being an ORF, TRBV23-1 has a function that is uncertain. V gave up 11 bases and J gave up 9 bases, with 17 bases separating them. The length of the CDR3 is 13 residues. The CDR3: CAATWLGTSPLHF. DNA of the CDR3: TGCGCCGCCACCTGGCTTGGTACTTCACCCCTCCACTTT.

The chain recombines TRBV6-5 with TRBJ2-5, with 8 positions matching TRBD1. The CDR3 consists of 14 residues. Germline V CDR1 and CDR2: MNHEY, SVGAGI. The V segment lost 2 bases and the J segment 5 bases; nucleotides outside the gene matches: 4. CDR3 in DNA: TGTGCCAGCAGTTACACTACAGGGGGGGAGACCCAGTACTTC. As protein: CASSYTTGGETQYF.

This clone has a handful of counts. CDR3 loop: CASSPLGPNYGYTF. CDR3 nucleotide sequence: TGTGCCAGCAGCCCCCTCGGACCTAACTATGGCTACACCTTC. This chain connects TRBV14 to TRBJ1-2, with D uncertain. Germline CDR1 reads SGHDN; CDR2 reads FVKESK. The CDR3 runs 14 residues. Trimming took off 4 bases at V and 0 bases at J, with 9 bases between the two ends.

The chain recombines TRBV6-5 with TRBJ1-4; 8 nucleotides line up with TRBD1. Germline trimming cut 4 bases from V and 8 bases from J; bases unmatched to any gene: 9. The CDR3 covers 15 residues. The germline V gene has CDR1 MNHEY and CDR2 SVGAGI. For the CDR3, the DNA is TGTGCCAGCAGTTCCGGACAGGGACTTTTGGAAAAACTGTTTTTT. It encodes CASSSGQGLLEKLFF.

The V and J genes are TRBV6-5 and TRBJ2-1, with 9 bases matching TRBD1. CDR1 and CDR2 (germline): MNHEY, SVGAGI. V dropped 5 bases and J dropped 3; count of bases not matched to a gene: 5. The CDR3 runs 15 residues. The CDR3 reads CASSITGQGYNEQFF. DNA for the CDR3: TGTGCCAGCAGTATTACGGGACAGGGCTACAATGAGCAGTTCTTC.

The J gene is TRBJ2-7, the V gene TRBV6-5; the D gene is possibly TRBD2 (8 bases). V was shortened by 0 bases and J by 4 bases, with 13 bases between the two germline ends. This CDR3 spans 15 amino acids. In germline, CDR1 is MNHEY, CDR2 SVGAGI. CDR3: CASSYSREGAYEQYF. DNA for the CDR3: TGTGCCAGCAGTTACTCCCGGGAGGGGGCTTACGAGCAGTACTTC.

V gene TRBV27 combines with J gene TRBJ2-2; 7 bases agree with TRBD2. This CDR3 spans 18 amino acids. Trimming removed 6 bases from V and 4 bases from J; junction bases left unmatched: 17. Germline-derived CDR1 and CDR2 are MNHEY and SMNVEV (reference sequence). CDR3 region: CASRIPNWGGTGTGELFF. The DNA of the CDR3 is TGTGCCAGCAGAATACCGAATTGGGGGGGTACCGGCACCGGGGAGCTGTTTTTT.

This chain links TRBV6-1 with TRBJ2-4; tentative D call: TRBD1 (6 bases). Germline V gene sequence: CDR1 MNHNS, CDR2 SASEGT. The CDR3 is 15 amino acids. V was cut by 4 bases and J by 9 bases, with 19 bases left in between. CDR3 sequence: CASSATGLRDIIQYF. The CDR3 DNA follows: TGTGCCAGCAGTGCCACGGGGCTTCGGGACATCATTCAGTACTTC.

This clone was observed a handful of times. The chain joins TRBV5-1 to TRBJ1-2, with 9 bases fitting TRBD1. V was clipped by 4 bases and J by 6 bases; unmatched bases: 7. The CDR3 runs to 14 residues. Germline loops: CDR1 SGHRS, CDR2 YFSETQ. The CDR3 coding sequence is TGCGCCAGCAGCCTGGGACAGGGACCCCATGGCTACACCTTC. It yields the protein CASSLGQGPHGYTF.

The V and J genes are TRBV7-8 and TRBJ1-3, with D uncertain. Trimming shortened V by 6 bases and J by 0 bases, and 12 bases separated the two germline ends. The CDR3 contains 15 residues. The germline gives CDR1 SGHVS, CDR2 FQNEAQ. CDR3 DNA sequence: TGTGCCAGCAGTCAAGATGGACGCTCTGGAAACACCATATATTTT. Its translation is CASSQDGRSGNTIYF. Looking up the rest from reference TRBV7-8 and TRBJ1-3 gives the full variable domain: GAGVSQSPRYKVAKRGQDVALRCDPISGHVSLFWYQQALGQGPEFLTYFQNEAQLDKSGLPSDRFFAERPEGSVSTLKIQRTQQEDSAVYLCASSQDGRSGNTIYFGEGSWLTVV.

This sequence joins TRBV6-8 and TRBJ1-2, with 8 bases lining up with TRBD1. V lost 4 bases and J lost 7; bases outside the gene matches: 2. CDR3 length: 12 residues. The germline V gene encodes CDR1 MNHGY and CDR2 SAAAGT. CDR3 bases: TGTGCCAGCAGTTCGACAGGGGTTGGCTACACCTTC. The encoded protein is CASSSTGVGYTF.

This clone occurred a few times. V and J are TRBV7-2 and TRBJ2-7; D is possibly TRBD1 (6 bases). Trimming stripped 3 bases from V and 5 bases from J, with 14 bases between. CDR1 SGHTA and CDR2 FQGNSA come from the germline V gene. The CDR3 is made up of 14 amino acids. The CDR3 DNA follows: TGTGCCAGCAGCTTGGGCCCACAGGGTAACGAGCAGTACTTC. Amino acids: CASSLGPQGNEQYF. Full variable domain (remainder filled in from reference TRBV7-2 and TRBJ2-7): GAGVSQSPSNKVTEKGKDVELRCDPISGHTALYWYRQSLGQGLEFLIYFQGNSAPDKSGLPSDRFSAERTGGSVSTLTIQRTQQEDSAVYLCASSLGPQGNEQYFGPGTRLTVT.

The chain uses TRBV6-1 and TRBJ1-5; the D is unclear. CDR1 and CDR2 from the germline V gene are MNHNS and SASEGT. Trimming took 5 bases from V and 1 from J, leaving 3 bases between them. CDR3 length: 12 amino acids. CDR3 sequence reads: CASSNSNQPQHF. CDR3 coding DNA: TGTGCCAGCAGTAACAGCAATCAGCCCCAGCATTTT.

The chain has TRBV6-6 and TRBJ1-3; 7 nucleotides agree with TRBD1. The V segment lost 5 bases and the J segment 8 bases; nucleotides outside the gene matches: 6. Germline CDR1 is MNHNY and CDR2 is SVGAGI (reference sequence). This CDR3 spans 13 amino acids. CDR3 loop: CASSHTGVDTIYF. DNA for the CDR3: TGTGCCAGCAGTCATACAGGGGTGGACACCATATATTTT.

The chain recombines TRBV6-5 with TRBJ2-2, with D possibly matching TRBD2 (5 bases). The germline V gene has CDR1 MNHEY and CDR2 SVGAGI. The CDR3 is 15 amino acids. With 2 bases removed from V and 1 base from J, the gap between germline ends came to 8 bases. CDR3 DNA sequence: TGTGCCAGCAGTTACCGGACTGTGAACACCGGGGAGCTGTTTTTT. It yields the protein CASSYRTVNTGELFF.